The clone carrying this T cell receptor (beta chain) was counted at least ten times. What it binds is not known. Unique molecular identifiers were built into the TCRbeta library. TCRdb re-called the PCR reads through MiXCR, storing one row per CDR3 protein. The sample has some 840,000 distinct CDR3 sequences, 15% to 20% seen once. The data originate from a study of T-cell reconstitution after alpha-beta-depleted transplantation in children. Study-level findings and limits: Several hundred expanded graft clones reportedly supplied alpha-beta T cells about two months after transplant. T-cell counts and diversity were attributed mostly to newly produced T cells one year after transplant. Surviving recipient T cells and intrathymic progenitors accounted for some patients' high TCRbeta diversity at day 60.

Per the germline V gene, CDR1 is SNHLY and CDR2 is FYNNEI. There are 14 residues in the CDR3. V lost 3 bases and J 9 bases, leaving 15 bases between the germline ends. The chain links TRBV2 to TRBJ2-1; D assignment may be TRBD1 or TRBD2 (6 bases each). This receptor was identified in a male patient aged 10-17 years who had a stem cell transplant for acute lymphoblastic leukemia, so the T cells may come from the graft donor. The sample here was PBMCs, mostly from graft donor cells, taken 360 days after TCRalphabeta/CD19-depleted stem cell transplant. In DNA form, the CDR3 reads TGTGCCAGCAGTGAGTACAGCGGAGGGGGTGAGCAGTTCTTC. It encodes CASSEYSGGGEQFF.